This passage covers 30 T cell receptor beta chains from one sample sequenced in a study of vaccination effects on CD4 cells after COVID-19. ViraFEST assay sequencing came after antigen-specific CD4+ T cells were expanded with viral peptide pools. Researchers isolated CD4+ T cells once less than 13 days of culture had elapsed. Two-dose vaccination with either BNT162b2 or mRNA-1273 was given to the participants. Repertoires were generated with immunoSEQ multiplex PCR, while TCRdb's copy carries only in-frame clones and drops some. The table lists around 59,000 clones, 60% to 80% of them singletons. These receptors are not linked to any known antigen. The sequencing here drew on CD4+ T cells from PBMCs cultured with HCoV-OC43 spike peptides, taken after COVID-19 vaccination. Subset specified: HCoV-OC43 spike overlapping peptide pool stimulation. These receptors were obtained from a human donor who received a COVID-19 vaccine.

This sequence joins TRBV6-5 and TRBJ2-2; D is ambiguous. The V and J ends lost 7 bases and 4 bases respectively, with 7 bases between them. The germline V gene encodes CDR1 MNHEY and CDR2 SVGAGI. This CDR3 contains 12 residues. The DNA of the CDR3 is TGTGCCAGCAACTTGAGCACCGGGGAGCTGTTTTTT. Its translation is CASNLSTGELFF.

This clone was counted a single time. V usage is TRBV2 and J usage is TRBJ1-3; possibly TRBD1 for D (6 bases). The V end was cut by 4 bases, the J end by 4 bases, with 17 bases between. The CDR3 has 16 residues. Germline V lookup: CDR1 SNHLY, CDR2 FYNNEI. Written as DNA, the CDR3 is TGTGCCAGCAGTGTGAGGTTTGGGGGGCTCGGAAACACCATATATTTT. Encoded protein: CASSVRFGGLGNTIYF.

V usage is TRBV30 and J usage is TRBJ1-2; D is uncertain. Germline V CDR1 and CDR2: GTSNPN, SVGIG (reference sequence). The CDR3 runs 12 residues. The V end was cut by 7 bases, the J end by 3 bases, with 12 bases between. This CDR3 is CASQHSHYGYTF. The CDR3 bases are TGTGCCTCACAACACAGTCACTATGGCTACACCTTC.

V usage is TRBV18 and J usage is TRBJ2-5, with D tentatively TRBD1 (6 bases). The ends were cut back, 4 bases at V and 5 bases at J, with 11 bases in the middle. CDR1 and CDR2 from the germline V gene are KGHSH and LQKENI. The CDR3 is 13 amino acids. DNA for the CDR3: TGTGCCAGCTCACTGGACAGTGGGGAGACCCAGTACTTC. Its translation is CASSLDSGETQYF.

This clone was found a few times. This rearrangement joins TRBV4-1 to TRBJ1-3, with TRBD1 as a possible D gene (5 bases). V lost 2 bases to trimming and J lost 16 bases, with 27 bases between them. Germline V gene data show CDR1 as MGHRA and CDR2 as YSYEKL. There are 16 residues in the CDR3. DNA for the CDR3: TGCGCCAGCAGCCAACGGACTCCCCCAACGGAGGGGACTAGGTATTTT. Residues: CASSQRTPPTEGTRYF.

The chain combines TRBV4-2 with TRBJ2-1; tentative D call: TRBD2 (5 bases). CDR3 size: 13 residues. V gave up 0 bases and J gave up 8 bases, with 8 bases separating them. Germline V gives CDR1 LGHNA, CDR2 YNFKEQ. CDR3 in amino acids: CASSQEEGYEQFF. The CDR3 coding sequence is TGTGCCAGCAGCCAAGAAGAGGGATATGAGCAGTTCTTC.

The chain recombines TRBV30 with TRBJ2-2, with 10 bases fitting TRBD1. There are 14 residues in the CDR3. CDR1 GTSNPN and CDR2 SVGIG come from the germline V gene (reference sequence). The junction had 3 bases not matched to a gene; V was cut back by 5 bases and J by 3 bases. The chain's CDR3 is CAWRDRGYTGELFF. The CDR3 DNA follows: TGTGCCTGGCGGGACAGGGGATACACCGGGGAGCTGTTTTTT.

This clone was detected a few times. The same CDR3 can be traced to other DNA sequences in this sample. The V and J genes are TRBV7-3 and TRBJ1-5, with D uncertain. Germline V gene lookup returns CDR1 SGHTA and CDR2 FQGTGA. This CDR3 is 13 amino acids long. V gave up 2 bases and J gave up 1 base, with 3 bases separating them. Here the CDR3 DNA reads TGTGCCAGCAGCTTAGACAGCAATCAGCCCCAGCATTTT. It encodes CASSLDSNQPQHF.

V and J are TRBV29-1 and TRBJ2-3, with D tentatively TRBD1 or TRBD2 (5 bases each). CDR3 size: 12 residues. CDR1 and CDR2 (germline): SQVTM, ANQGSEA. V was clipped by 3 bases and J by 1 base, with 5 bases between them. The chain's CDR3 is CSVEGGTDTQYF. CDR3 in DNA: TGCAGCGTTGAGGGGGGCACAGATACGCAGTATTTT.

The chain uses TRBV18 and TRBJ1-1; D ambiguous. Germline V CDR1 and CDR2: KGHSH, LQKENI. The V end was cut by 6 bases, the J end by 1 base, with 9 bases between. The CDR3 has 13 amino acids. CDR3 in DNA: TGTGCCAGCTCGCCGAACCAGAACACTGAAGCTTTCTTT. Translation: CASSPNQNTEAFF.

The chain combines TRBV18 with TRBJ1-5, with D maybe TRBD1 (5 bases). Germline CDR1 KGHSH, CDR2 LQKENI. The CDR3 runs to 19 residues. Deletions cut 2 bases from V and 0 bases from J, with 20 bases between. The CDR3 here is CASSPETTSGRASNQPQHF. The CDR3 bases are TGTGCCAGCTCACCAGAGACGACATCGGGCAGGGCTAGCAATCAGCCCCAGCATTTT.

This chain joins TRBV2 and TRBJ1-5, with TRBD1 identical over 10 bases. CDR3 size: 16 residues. V shed 5 bases, J shed 5 bases, and the junction held 9 bases outside the gene matches. Germline-derived CDR1 and CDR2 are SNHLY and FYNNEI. The CDR3 protein is CASSSTGGVGDQPQHF. The DNA for the CDR3 is TGTGCCAGCAGTTCGACAGGGGGCGTGGGTGATCAGCCCCAGCATTTT.

The chain recombines TRBV29-1 with TRBJ1-2; tentatively, D is TRBD1 (5 bases). From germline, CDR1 is SQVTM and CDR2 ANQGSEA. The CDR3 sequence is 12 residues long. The V and J ends lost 7 bases and 4 bases respectively, with 13 bases between them. CDR3 residues: CSAGGTIYGYTF. For the CDR3, the DNA is TGCAGCGCCGGGGGTACGATCTATGGCTACACCTTC.

The rearrangement joins TRBV18 to TRBJ2-1; D might be TRBD1 (5 bases). Trimming left V 6 bases short and J 10 bases short, with 16 bases between. The CDR3 covers 13 residues. CDR1 and CDR2 from the germline V gene are KGHSH and LQKENI. CDR3 loop: CASSLDSFGEQFF. The CDR3 DNA is TGTGCCAGCTCTCTCGACAGTTTTGGCGAGCAGTTCTTC.

The V gene is TRBV29-1, the J gene TRBJ2-2; D gene uncertain. This CDR3 spans 14 amino acids. With 2 bases removed from V and 0 bases from J, the gap between germline ends came to 7 bases. The germline V gene encodes CDR1 SQVTM and CDR2 ANQGSEA. CDR3 bases: TGCAGCGTTGAACGGTCGGCGAACACCGGGGAGCTGTTTTTT. As protein: CSVERSANTGELFF.

The rearrangement joins TRBV10-2 to TRBJ2-1; D gene uncertain. The CDR3 extends over 14 amino acids. Trimming shortened V by 1 base and J by 8 bases, and 12 bases separated the two germline ends. Germline V lookup: CDR1 WSHSY, CDR2 SAAADI. The CDR3 region is CASSELRLAHEQFF. The CDR3 region has the DNA TGCGCCAGCAGTGAGTTGAGGCTGGCCCATGAGCAGTTCTTC.

The CDR3 spells CASSSAGQTNYGYTF. DNA for the CDR3: TGTGCCAGCAGTTCAGCTGGACAAACTAACTATGGCTACACCTTC. The chain carries TRBV27 and TRBJ1-2, with D perhaps matching TRBD1 (5 bases). Germline V gene data show CDR1 as MNHEY and CDR2 as SMNVEV (reference sequence). This CDR3 comprises 15 residues. The germline V and J ends were trimmed by 4 bases and 0 bases, with 12 bases remaining between them.

V gene TRBV2 combines with J gene TRBJ1-4; no definite D call. Germline V lookup: CDR1 SNHLY, CDR2 FYNNEI. V gave up 8 bases and J gave up 7 bases, with 17 bases separating them. The CDR3 has 14 amino acids. CDR3 protein: CASGRVDSGEKLFF. The CDR3 DNA reads as TGTGCCAGCGGGCGAGTAGATTCGGGTGAAAAACTGTTTTTT.

This clone was seen more than once but under ten times. The chain links TRBV3-1 (or the pseudogene TRBV3-2) to TRBJ2-5, with 7 bases that match TRBD1. The trim removed 2 bases at V and 6 bases at J, leaving 6 bases unmatched. Germline lookup yields CDR1 LGHDT and CDR2 YNNKEL (reference sequence). CDR3 size: 14 residues. The DNA for the CDR3 is TGTGCCAGCAGCCAACTAGCAGGGGGAAAGACCCAGTACTTC. Its protein is CASSQLAGGKTQYF.

The J gene is TRBJ1-1, the V gene TRBV3-1 (or the pseudogene TRBV3-2), with 7 bases fitting TRBD1. The CDR3 runs to 14 residues. From germline, CDR1 is LGHDT and CDR2 YNNKEL (reference sequence). V was pared by 0 bases and J by 10 bases, with 8 bases of the junction left unmatched. The CDR3, as DNA: TGTGCCAGCAGCCAAGACGGACAGGAAACCGGAGCTTTCTTT. This encodes CASSQDGQETGAFF.

The chain carries TRBV3-1 (or the pseudogene TRBV3-2) and TRBJ2-1; D is unclear. The V gene's germline CDR1 is LGHDT and CDR2 YNNKEL (reference sequence). Trimming stripped 0 bases from V and 2 bases from J, with 8 bases between. The CDR3 sequence is 15 residues long. The CDR3 region has the DNA TGTGCCAGCAGCCAAGACAGGTATGCCTACAATGAGCAGTTCTTC. Amino acid sequence: CASSQDRYAYNEQFF.

The V call is TRBV30, the J call TRBJ1-6; 9 nucleotides line up with TRBD1. This CDR3 has 13 residues. From germline, CDR1 is GTSNPN and CDR2 SVGIG (reference sequence). V was pared by 3 bases and J by 9 bases, with 3 bases of the junction left unmatched. The CDR3 nucleotides read TGTGCCTGGAGAGGACAGGGGCTTTCACCCCTCCACTTT. This codes for CAWRGQGLSPLHF.

The V call is TRBV24-1, the J call TRBJ2-5; D is perhaps TRBD1 (5 bases). This CDR3 spans 15 amino acids. The germline V gene encodes CDR1 KGHDR and CDR2 SFDVKD. The ends were cut back, 5 bases at V and 2 bases at J, with 14 bases in the middle. The chain's CDR3 is CATSGWGSGQETQYF. CDR3 sequence (DNA): TGTGCCACCAGTGGATGGGGCTCCGGGCAAGAGACCCAGTACTTC.

J is TRBJ2-2 and V is TRBV4-1, with D perhaps matching TRBD2 (7 bases). The V gene's germline CDR1 is MGHRA and CDR2 YSYEKL. The CDR3 contains 17 residues. Trimming shortened V by 0 bases and J by 3 bases, and 14 bases separated the two germline ends. CDR3 DNA sequence: TGCGCCAGCAGCCAAGATTTGGCGGGGGCAGACACCGGGGAGCTGTTTTTT. Its translation: CASSQDLAGADTGELFF.

The chain carries TRBV5-1 and TRBJ1-5, with D hard to call. CDR3 size: 14 residues. Per germline, CDR1 SGHRS and CDR2 YFSETQ. The V end lost 1 base, the J end lost 3 bases, and 8 bases lay between the germline ends. CDR3 in DNA: TGCGCCAGCAGCTTGACGGGTATCAATCAGCCCCAGCATTTT. As protein: CASSLTGINQPQHF. Supplemented by reference TRBV5-1 and TRBJ1-5, the full variable domain reads KAGVTQTPRYLIKTRGQQVTLSCSPISGHRSVSWYQQTPGQGLQFLFEYFSETQRNKGNFPGRFSGRQFSNSRSEMNVSTLELGDSALYLCASSLTGINQPQHFGDGTRLSIL.

The chain recombines TRBV27 with TRBJ2-2; D remains ambiguous. The CDR3 sequence is 13 residues long. Per germline, CDR1 MNHEY and CDR2 SMNVEV (reference sequence). Trimming left V 3 bases short and J 3 bases short, with 5 bases between. CDR3 nucleotide sequence: TGTGCCAGCAGTTTTTTCGACACCGGGGAGCTGTTTTTT. As protein: CASSFFDTGELFF.

V gene TRBV19 combines with J gene TRBJ2-2; TRBD2 agrees at 16 bases. The junction had 17 bases not matched to a gene; V was cut back by 6 bases and J by 7 bases. The CDR3 spans 20 residues. Germline CDR1 is LNHDA and CDR2 is SQIVND (reference sequence). In DNA, the CDR3 is TGTGCCAGTAGACCTACTCCGGGACTAGCGGGGGGGCGGTATAACGGGGAGCTGTTTTTT. This encodes CASRPTPGLAGGRYNGELFF.

The V call is TRBV28, the J call TRBJ1-5, with D uncertain. The CDR3 is 16 residues long. V was pared by 7 bases and J by 0 bases, with 16 bases between. CDR1 is MDHEN and CDR2 is SYDVKM in the germline V gene. The CDR3 spells CASTPAHGYSNQPQHF. The CDR3 DNA reads TGTGCCAGCACCCCGGCACATGGATATAGCAATCAGCCCCAGCATTTT.

The rearrangement links TRBV12-3 or TRBV12-4 to TRBJ2-1; tentatively, D is TRBD2 (6 bases). V was pared by 6 bases and J by 10 bases, with 16 bases between. This CDR3 is 13 amino acids long. CDR3 amino acids: CASRNRGYMEQFF. The CDR3, as DNA: TGTGCCAGCAGAAACCGGGGGTACATGGAGCAGTTCTTC.

The chain recombines TRBV5-8 with TRBJ1-2; D is unclear. The germline V gene has CDR1 SGHTS and CDR2 YDEGEE. There are 16 residues in the CDR3. Deletions cut 0 bases from V and 2 bases from J, with 14 bases between. The CDR3 region is CASSLGSGRSNYGYTF. The CDR3 DNA reads as TGTGCCAGCAGCTTGGGTTCTGGCAGATCCAACTATGGCTACACCTTC.